Each of the 24 T cell receptor beta chains below was sequenced from the same sample in a study of tumor and adjacent non-tumor tissue in lung cancer. No cell sorting was done before RNA was extracted from the tissue. The normal lung tissue was taken more than 3 cm from the tumor edge. Three rounds of nested PCR, following a modified ARM-PCR protocol, produced the TCRbeta library. TCRdb re-analysed the multiplex PCR reads in MiXCR, keeping a single row per CDR3 protein. The sample holds some 99,000 distinct CDR3 sequences, about 63% seen once. Input material: distant non-tumor lung tissue. The receptors here all came from a man in his fifties or sixties with non-small cell lung cancer.

Points on this clonotype: A clone one base away is much larger, so this may be a read error. V gene TRBV6-2 or TRBV6-3 combines with J gene TRBJ2-3; weak D call: TRBD1 (6 bases). Looked up from germline, CDR1 is MNHEY and CDR2 is SVGEGT. Trimming removed 10 bases at V and 1 base at J, with 15 bases between. The CDR3 loop spans 14 amino acids. CDR3 residues: CATRRAGGTDTQYF. DNA for the CDR3: TGTGCCACCAGAAGGGCAGGGGGCACAGATACGCAGTATTTT.

A note on this clonotype: Sequence at one end of the junction differs from germline and may be a read error. This sequence joins TRBV29-1 and TRBJ2-6; 12 bases line up with TRBD2. The germline V gene has CDR1 SQVTM and CDR2 ANQGSEA. The CDR3 is 17 residues long. The CDR3 region is CSVFWASGRAGANFLTF. The CDR3 region has the DNA TGCAGCGTTTTTTGGGCTAGCGGGAGGGCTGGGGCCAACTTCCTGACTTTC.

Ten or more counts support this clonotype. The rearrangement links TRBV7-8 to TRBJ2-7; 9 nucleotides align to TRBD2. CDR1 is SGHVS, CDR2 FQNEAQ, per germline. CDR3 length equals 15 residues. V dropped 4 bases and J dropped 7; count of bases not matched to a gene: 11. CDR3 in amino acids: CASSSRGRARDEQYF. The CDR3 DNA sequence: TGTGCCAGCAGCTCGCGCGGGAGGGCCCGGGATGAGCAGTACTTC.

A few counts support this clonotype. The chain is built from TRBV5-1 and TRBJ2-3; D is unresolved. Germline CDR1 SGHRS, CDR2 YFSETQ. V was clipped by 2 bases and J by 5 bases, with 12 bases between them. The CDR3 has 14 amino acids. CDR3: CASSFGHARDTQYF. The CDR3, as DNA: TGCGCCAGCAGCTTTGGTCACGCGAGAGATACGCAGTATTTT. Variable domain in full (rest from reference TRBV5-1 and TRBJ2-3): KAGVTQTPRYLIKTRGQQVTLSCSPISGHRSVSWYQQTPGQGLQFLFEYFSETQRNKGNFPGRFSGRQFSNSRSEMNVSTLELGDSALYLCASSFGHARDTQYFGPGTRLTVL.

Comments on this clonotype: At one end the junction does not follow the germline gene, possibly because of a read error. The CDR3 sequence: CASIRTATSTEQFF. CDR3 nucleotide sequence: TGTGCCAGCATACGGACTGCTACGTCTACTGAGCAGTTTTTC. The rearrangement uses TRBV11-3 and TRBJ2-1; D perhaps matches TRBD2 (5 bases). Germline V gene sequence: CDR1 SGHNT, CDR2 YENEEA. The CDR3 is 14 residues long.

There are a few counts of this clonotype. A much larger clone lies one base from this, so it may be a read error. This sequence joins TRBV29-1 and TRBJ1-5; D possibly matches TRBD1 or TRBD2 (5 bases each). TRBJ2-3 matches the DNA end more closely, so the J call is doubtful. CDR1 is SQVTM and CDR2 is ANQGSEA in the germline V gene. CDR3 size: 12 residues. The CDR3: CSVGEFGQPQYF. The CDR3 bases are TGCAGCGTGGGGGAGTTTGGGCAGCCCCAGTATTTT.

To note about this clonotype: A junction end diverges from the germline sequence, so it may reflect a read error. The chain couples TRBV10-3 to TRBJ2-3; TRBD1 aligns across 9 bases. Germline CDR1 is ENHRY and CDR2 is SYGVKD. The length of the CDR3 is 18 residues. CDR3 DNA sequence: TGTGCCATCCATGTCCGGGGACAGGGTGCTTCTAGCACAGATACGCAGTGTTTT. This gives the protein CAIHVRGQGASSTDTQCF.

In this sample, this clonotype turned up many times. The DNA for the CDR3 is TGTGCCAGCAGTTACGGAGTCGGCAGGTGGTCGATGGAGACCCAGTACTTC. Its protein is CASSYGVGRWSMETQYF. V and J are TRBV6-6 and TRBJ2-5; D gene ambiguous. Deletions cut 2 bases from V and 5 bases from J, with 21 bases between. The CDR3 extends over 17 amino acids. CDR1 is MNHNY, CDR2 SVGAGI, per germline (reference sequence).

This clonotype was observed a single time. A much bigger clone sits one base away, suggesting this may be a read error. The chain recombines TRBV12-3 or TRBV12-4 with TRBJ2-1; 9 bases fit TRBD2. This CDR3 has 16 amino acids. Germline trimming cut 4 bases from V and 3 bases from J; bases unmatched to any gene: 7. The CDR3 here is CASSSQSGGIYNEQFF. The CDR3 DNA sequence: TGTGCCAGCAGTTCCCAAAGCGGGGGGATCTACAATGAGCAGTTCTTC.

This clonotype has ten or more counts. This chain links TRBV5-6 with TRBJ1-6; 7 bases are shared with TRBD1. CDR1 SGHDT and CDR2 YYEEEE come from the germline V gene. V was clipped by 4 bases and J by 7 bases; unmatched bases: 2. CDR3 length equals 13 residues. The DNA for the CDR3 is TGTGCCAGCAGCCTGACAGGGAATTCACCCCTCCACTTT. Its translation is CASSLTGNSPLHF.

In its sample, this clonotype was seen many times. The gene calls are TRBV7-9 and TRBJ2-1; D call uncertain. The CDR3 loop spans 12 amino acids. The germline V gene has CDR1 SEHNR and CDR2 FQNEAQ (reference sequence). With 1 base removed from V and 7 bases from J, the gap between germline ends came to 5 bases. The CDR3 spells CASSLEGNEQFF. The CDR3 DNA sequence: TGTGCCAGCAGCTTAGAAGGGAATGAGCAGTTCTTC.

Remarks on this clonotype: A much larger clone differs from this one at a single base, so this may be a read error. The chain is built from TRBV20-1 and TRBJ2-5; 12 nucleotides agree with TRBD2. The CDR3 runs to 19 residues. Germline loops: CDR1 DFQATT, CDR2 SNEGSKA (reference sequence). V gave up 1 base and J gave up 5 bases; unmatched junction bases: 17. CDR3 nucleotide sequence: TGCAGTGCTAGAGTTATCTCAACCAACCTAGCGGGGGGGCCGGAGACCCAGTACTTC. Amino acids: CSARVISTNLAGGPETQYF.

This clonotype has a single count. At one end the junction does not follow the germline gene, possibly because of a read error. The chain couples TRBV7-8 to TRBJ2-1, with D possibly being TRBD2 (6 bases). Germline assignment: CDR1 SGHVS and CDR2 FQNEAQ. The CDR3 totals 14 residues. In DNA form, the CDR3 reads TGTGCCAAGAGCCCCAGATGGCGGGGTGATGAGCAGTTCTTT. The encoded protein is CAKSPRWRGDEQFF. Full variable domain (missing parts from reference TRBV7-8 and TRBJ2-1): GAGVSQSPRYKVAKRGQDVALRCDPISGHVSLFWYQQALGQGPEFLTYFQNEAQLDKSGLPSDRFFAERPEGSVSTLKIQRTQQEDSAVYLCAKSPRWRGDEQFFGPGTRLTVL.

About this clonotype: An end of the junction differs from the germline gene, which may be a read error. This chain connects TRBV29-1 to TRBJ1-4; D not resolved. Germline values: CDR1 SQVTM, CDR2 ANQGSEA. This CDR3 contains 13 residues. CDR3 amino acids: CNVEVQPNEKLFF. CDR3 sequence (DNA): TGCAACGTTGAAGTTCAGCCGAACGAAAAACTGTTTTTT.

This clonotype came up a few times. The genes are TRBV20-1 and TRBJ2-5, with TRBD2 matching 11 bases. The CDR3 covers 13 residues. Germline lookup yields CDR1 DFQATT and CDR2 SNEGSKA (reference sequence). V shed 7 bases and J 4 bases; nucleotides not matched to a gene: 5. The CDR3 sequence: CSVQLAGAETQYF. CDR3 nucleotide sequence: TGCAGTGTCCAACTAGCGGGGGCAGAGACCCAGTACTTC.

This clonotype was observed a single time. Mismatch with germline at one junction end may stem from a read error. The J gene is TRBJ2-1, the V gene TRBV18; 12 positions agree with TRBD2. CDR3 length equals 19 residues. The V gene's germline CDR1 is KGHSH and CDR2 LQKENI. The CDR3 region is CVSSSPASTSGRSYNEQFF. CDR3 sequence (DNA): TGTGTCAGCTCATCTCCTGCCTCTACTAGCGGGAGGTCCTACAATGAGCAATTCTTC.

A word on this clonotype: The conserved closing phenylalanine or tryptophan is absent in this CDR3, likely reflecting a read error. The rearrangement joins TRBV29-1 to TRBJ2-1, with 12 bases identical to TRBD2. Germline values: CDR1 SQVTM, CDR2 ANQGSEA. The CDR3 covers 14 residues. The J segment lost 8 bases and the V segment lost 6 bases, leaving 8 bases of the junction unmatched. The CDR3 loop is CSVETSGRPDEQFL. CDR3 nucleotides: TGCAGCGTGGAGACTAGCGGGAGACCCGATGAGCAGTTCTTA.

On this clonotype: A much larger clone sits a single nucleotide away, making a read error possible. The chain uses TRBV6-2 or TRBV6-3 and TRBJ1-1; 8 bases map to TRBD1. CDR3 length: 14 residues. The germline CDR1 and CDR2 sequences are MNHEY and SVGEGT. Written as DNA, the CDR3 is TGTACCAGCAGTTATTGGGGACAGGCGACTGGAGCTTTCTTT. Translation: CTSSYWGQATGAFF.

Turning to this clonotype: An end of the junction differs from the germline gene, which may be a read error. The rearrangement joins TRBV11-2 to TRBJ2-5; 8 positions agree with TRBD2. CDR3 length: 16 amino acids. From germline, CDR1 is SGHAT and CDR2 FQNNGV. The CDR3 DNA reads TGTCCCAGCAGCCCCCATACTAGCGGTGTGGGGGAGACCCAGTACTTC. Amino acids: CPSSPHTSGVGETQYF. The variable domain in full, with the rest retrieved from reference TRBV11-2 and TRBJ2-5, is EAGVAQSPRYKIIEKRQSVAFWCNPISGHATLYWYQQILGQGPKLLIQFQNNGVVDDSQLPKDRFSAERLKGVDSTLKIQPAKLEDSAVYLCPSSPHTSGVGETQYFGPGTRLLVL.

As concerns this clonotype: A junction boundary mismatches the germline segment, possibly from a read error. This chain joins TRBV6-2 or TRBV6-3 and TRBJ2-5, with 11 bases that match TRBD2. This CDR3 is built from 17 residues. Germline-derived CDR1 and CDR2 are MNHEY and SVGEGT. In nucleotides, the CDR3 is TGTGCCAGCAGTTTCCCGGGACTAGCGGTGTACCAGGAGACCCAGTACTTC. As protein: CASSFPGLAVYQETQYF.

The table lists this clonotype with many counts. The chain uses TRBV4-2 and TRBJ2-3; 10 nucleotides line up with TRBD1. The CDR3 length is 15 residues. CDR1 and CDR2 (germline): LGHNA, YNFKEQ. V was pared by 4 bases and J by 5 bases, with 6 bases of the junction left unmatched. The CDR3 nucleotides read TGTGCCAGCAGCCCCAGGGGACAGGGGTTAGATACGCAGTATTTT. As protein: CASSPRGQGLDTQYF.

This clonotype was observed a handful of times. This may be a read error: a much more frequent sequence differs by one nucleotide. This chain links TRBV5-4 with TRBJ1-1, with D unresolved. Looked up from germline, CDR1 is SGHNT and CDR2 is YYREEE (reference sequence). The CDR3 runs 12 residues. The CDR3 DNA is TGTACCAGCAGCTTGGTAAACACTGAAGCTTTCTTT. Translating it yields CTSSLVNTEAFF.

The sample holds one count of this clonotype. At one end the junction does not follow the germline gene, possibly because of a read error. This rearrangement joins TRBV6-5 to TRBJ1-1, with D unclear. The CDR3 has 16 residues. CDR1 MNHEY and CDR2 SVGAGI come from the germline V gene. The CDR3 sequence: CVSSSNIYHGGTEAFF. CDR3 DNA sequence: TGTGTCAGCAGTTCCAACATATACCACGGAGGAACTGAAGCTTTCTTT.

This clonotype has a count of ten or more. The gene calls are TRBV4-1 and TRBJ2-7, with 7 bases aligning to TRBD1. V shed 1 base and J 5 bases; nucleotides not matched to a gene: 5. This CDR3 region has 14 residues. CDR1 MGHRA and CDR2 YSYEKL come from the germline V gene. CDR3 in DNA: TGCGCCAGCAGCCAAGTCGGGACAGTTCACGAGCAGTACTTC. It is translated as CASSQVGTVHEQYF.